One sample yielded the 32 T cell receptor beta chains listed below, sequenced in a study of patients and donors after allogeneic stem cell transplantation. Via MiXCR, TCRdb re-called the RT-PCR reads, giving one row per CDR3 protein. The sample lists roughly 940,000 distinct CDR3 sequences; about a sixth were seen once. The sequencing input was blood, either unsorted or a sorted T cell fraction (not recorded which). These receptors were obtained from a human donor who was either an allogeneic HSCT recipient or a stem cell or donor lymphocyte infusion donor (not recorded which). It is not recorded whose cells these are; they may come from a transplant donor.

The V and J genes are TRBV20-1 and TRBJ2-7, with TRBD1 matching 7 bases. V shed 0 bases, J shed 2 bases, and the junction held 7 bases outside the gene matches. Germline V gives CDR1 DFQATT, CDR2 SNEGSKA (reference sequence). This CDR3 is built from 15 residues. The DNA of the CDR3 is TGCAGTGCTAGAGATTTCGGGGACAGTACCTACGAGCAGTACTTC. Its protein is CSARDFGDSTYEQYF.

This clonotype was picked up many times. The chain uses TRBV20-1 and TRBJ1-3; D gene uncertain. Germline values: CDR1 DFQATT, CDR2 SNEGSKA (reference sequence). The CDR3 is made up of 12 amino acids. The V end lost 6 bases, the J end lost 0 bases, and 6 bases lay between the germline ends. The CDR3 loop is CSAPSSGNTIYF. The CDR3 nucleotides read TGCAGTGCGCCTAGCTCTGGAAACACCATATATTTT.

This clonotype was recorded a few times. The chain links TRBV27 to TRBJ2-2; 7 bases match TRBD2. CDR1 is MNHEY, CDR2 SMNVEV, per germline (reference sequence). The junction had 5 bases not matched to a gene; V was cut back by 3 bases and J by 7 bases. The CDR3 length is 14 residues. The CDR3: CASSFLGEGGELFF. The CDR3 DNA sequence: TGTGCCAGCAGTTTCTTAGGGGAGGGCGGGGAGCTGTTTTTT.

The V and J genes are TRBV4-3 and TRBJ2-1; TRBD2 might be the D (6 bases). The CDR3 spans 13 residues. Germline V lookup: CDR1 LGHNA, CDR2 YSLEER. Between the trimmed V and J ends, which lost 4 bases and 14 bases, there was a span of 18 bases. CDR3 protein: CASSLRSTSPEFF. In DNA form, the CDR3 reads TGCGCCAGCAGCCTCCGGTCAACTAGCCCTGAGTTCTTC.

In its sample, this clonotype was seen a few times. V is TRBV20-1 and J is TRBJ1-4; D ambiguous. The length of the CDR3 is 17 residues. The V end was cut by 1 base, the J end by 8 bases, with 23 bases between. Germline CDR1 DFQATT, CDR2 SNEGSKA (reference sequence). CDR3 protein: CSARGVAGLTTREKLFF. CDR3 nucleotide sequence: TGCAGTGCTAGAGGCGTGGCAGGCCTAACGACTCGGGAAAAACTGTTTTTT.

This chain links TRBV11-3 with TRBJ2-1; unclear D gene. Germline lookup yields CDR1 SGHNT and CDR2 YENEEA. Trimming took off 4 bases at V and 5 bases at J, with 12 bases between the two ends. The CDR3 extends over 14 amino acids. The CDR3 coding sequence is TGTGCCAGCAGCTCCGGACCTAAGAACAATGAGCAGTTCTTC. This codes for CASSSGPKNNEQFF.

This clonotype was picked up a small number of times. This chain uses TRBV9 with TRBJ1-4; D gene uncertain. The CDR3 has 14 residues. V shed 0 bases and J shed 6 bases, with 9 bases lying between them. CDR1 is SGDLS, CDR2 YYNGEE, per germline. This CDR3 reads CASSVGRADEKLFF. CDR3 bases: TGTGCCAGCAGCGTAGGTAGGGCGGATGAAAAACTGTTTTTT.

The chain links TRBV5-4 to TRBJ2-7, with unresolved D. CDR3 length: 14 residues. Germline values: CDR1 SGHNT, CDR2 YYREEE (reference sequence). V was clipped by 4 bases and J by 0 bases, with 11 bases between them. Here the CDR3 reads CASSETGLSYEQYF. CDR3 nucleotide sequence: TGTGCCAGCAGCGAGACGGGTCTCTCCTACGAGCAGTACTTC.

V is TRBV12-3 or TRBV12-4 and J is TRBJ1-1, with 8 bases lining up with TRBD1. V was clipped by 3 bases and J by 4 bases; unmatched bases: 10. The length of the CDR3 is 16 residues. The CDR3 DNA reads as TGTGCCAGCAGTTTTGGGGGGACAGGTGGGCGCACTGAAGCTTTCTTT. Its protein is CASSFGGTGGRTEAFF.

This chain uses TRBV5-1 with TRBJ2-1; D might be TRBD1 or TRBD2, each matching 5 bases. This CDR3 contains 15 residues. The V end lost 0 bases, the J end lost 7 bases, and 14 bases lay between the germline ends. Germline assignment: CDR1 SGHRS and CDR2 YFSETQ. The CDR3 sequence: CASSLGSGRNNEQFF. The CDR3 DNA is TGCGCCAGCAGCTTGGGGTCGGGGCGGAATAATGAGCAGTTCTTC.

The chain joins TRBV9 to TRBJ2-1; 9 bases agree with TRBD1. The V gene end was trimmed by 4 bases and the J gene end by 8 bases; junction bases not matched to a gene: 19. This CDR3 has 18 residues. Germline V gene sequence: CDR1 SGDLS, CDR2 YYNGEE. The CDR3 DNA follows: TGTGCCAGCAGCCCAGTAGGGTCCGGGACAGGGTCTTGGGATGAGCAGTTCTTC. Amino acids: CASSPVGSGTGSWDEQFF.

This clonotype was counted between two and nine times. This chain uses TRBV7-3 with TRBJ2-1, with 12 positions matching TRBD2. The ends lost 6 bases at V and 8 bases at J; junction bases unmatched: 8. Germline CDR1 reads SGHTA; CDR2 reads FQGTGA. The CDR3 contains 15 residues. CDR3 bases: TGTGCCAGCAGTCAAACTAGCGGGAGGTTCGATGAGCAGTTCTTC. Protein product: CASSQTSGRFDEQFF.

V is TRBV24-1 and J is TRBJ2-2, with TRBD1 as a possible D gene (5 bases). Between the trimmed V and J ends, which lost 3 bases and 2 bases, there was a span of 18 bases. From germline, CDR1 is KGHDR and CDR2 SFDVKD. This CDR3 has 18 amino acids. The CDR3 nucleotides are TGTGCCACCAGTGATCCCTTGTTAGGGGTACCTAACACCGGGGAGCTGTTTTTT. Its protein is CATSDPLLGVPNTGELFF.

V usage is TRBV5-5 and J usage is TRBJ1-4; D is possibly TRBD1 (5 bases). The CDR3 spans 17 residues. Trimming shortened V by 0 bases and J by 8 bases, and 20 bases separated the two germline ends. Germline lookup yields CDR1 SGHKS and CDR2 YYEKEE (reference sequence). The CDR3 coding sequence is TGTGCCAGCAGCTTGGGAGGGACTCCTACCGGGGGGGAAAAACTGTTTTTT. Translating gives CASSLGGTPTGGEKLFF.

For the CDR3, the DNA is TGTGCCAGCACAGATAGGACGAGAAATGAAAAACTGTTTTTT. Translated: CASTDRTRNEKLFF. This chain joins TRBV12-3 or TRBV12-4 and TRBJ1-4, with D hard to call. The V and J ends lost 7 bases and 5 bases respectively, with 14 bases between them. There are 14 residues in the CDR3.

The J gene is TRBJ2-1, the V gene TRBV20-1; TRBD2 agrees at 13 bases. The V and J ends lost 6 bases and 6 bases, in that order; junction bases with no gene match: 5. The CDR3 runs to 14 residues. Germline V gene data show CDR1 as DFQATT and CDR2 as SNEGSKA (reference sequence). For the CDR3, the DNA is TGCAGTGCAACGACTAGCGGGAGGCCCAATGAGCAGTTCTTC. Its translation is CSATTSGRPNEQFF.

The chain's CDR3 is CAIRHGGVNTEAFF. The CDR3 DNA follows: TGTGCCATTCGGCATGGAGGGGTGAACACTGAAGCTTTCTTT. This chain connects TRBV15 to TRBJ1-1; D is possibly TRBD1 (5 bases). CDR3 length equals 14 residues. Between the trimmed V and J ends, which lost 10 bases and 0 bases, there was a span of 15 bases. Germline CDR1 and CDR2: LNHNV and YYDKDF (reference sequence). The full variable domain, with the rest looked up from reference TRBV15 and TRBJ1-1, is DAMVIQNPRYQVTQFGKPVTLSCSQTLNHNVMYWYQQKSSQAPKLLFHYYDKDFNNEADTPDNFQSRRPNTSFCFLDIRSPGLGDTAMYLCAIRHGGVNTEAFFGQGTRLTVV.

This clonotype has a handful of counts. The chain uses TRBV27 and TRBJ2-2; D tentatively fits TRBD1 or TRBD2 (5 bases each). Trimming stripped 4 bases from V and 4 bases from J, with 13 bases between. Germline values: CDR1 MNHEY, CDR2 SMNVEV (reference sequence). This CDR3 region has 15 residues. The DNA for the CDR3 is TGTGCCAGCAGTTCCCACGCGAGGGGCACCGGGGAGCTGTTTTTT. This sequence encodes CASSSHARGTGELFF.

This clonotype was counted only a few times. The chain employs TRBV11-2 and TRBJ2-5; tentatively, D is TRBD2 (6 bases). V was trimmed by 5 bases and J by 5 bases, leaving 18 bases between them. The CDR3 loop spans 15 amino acids. The germline V gene encodes CDR1 SGHAT and CDR2 FQNNGV. The CDR3 DNA reads TGTGCCAGCAGCCTTAGGCTAGCGAGGGCGGAGACCCAGTACTTC. Amino acids: CASSLRLARAETQYF.

CDR3 residues: CSARTRLEETQYF. CDR3 sequence (DNA): TGCAGTGCTAGAACCCGTTTGGAAGAGACCCAGTACTTC. This chain uses TRBV20-1 with TRBJ2-5; D gene uncertain. Trimming left V 2 bases short and J 3 bases short, with 10 bases between. Looked up from germline, CDR1 is DFQATT and CDR2 is SNEGSKA (reference sequence). The CDR3 sequence is 13 residues long.

Note on this clonotype: An end of the junction does not agree with germline; a read error may underlie this. This chain uses TRBV7-9 with TRBJ2-1; D unresolved. CDR1 and CDR2 from the germline V gene are SEHNR and FQNEAQ (reference sequence). The CDR3 runs 13 residues. Here the CDR3 reads CASSVANTHEQFF. In DNA, the CDR3 is TGTGCCAGCAGCGTAGCCAATACGCATGAGCAGTTCTTC.

The chain is built from TRBV9 and TRBJ1-1, with D maybe TRBD1 (6 bases). The CDR3 has 17 amino acids. The germline V and J ends were trimmed by 4 bases and 0 bases, with 19 bases remaining between them. Germline-derived CDR1 and CDR2 are SGDLS and YYNGEE. The CDR3 nucleotides are TGTGCCAGCAGCCACAACCCCCGGGGGCTAATGAACACTGAAGCTTTCTTT. It yields the protein CASSHNPRGLMNTEAFF. Full variable domain (remainder filled in from reference TRBV9 and TRBJ1-1): DSGVTQTPKHLITATGQRVTLRCSPRSGDLSVYWYQQSLDQGLQFLIQYYNGEERAKGNILERFSAQQFPDLHSELNLSSLELGDSALYFCASSHNPRGLMNTEAFFGQGTRLTVV.

The V and J genes are TRBV14 and TRBJ2-7, with D possibly TRBD2 on 6 matching bases. The CDR3 has 13 amino acids. V was cut by 8 bases and J by 7 bases, with 18 bases left in between. Germline values: CDR1 SGHDN, CDR2 FVKESK. CDR3 sequence: CASSATGSWEQYF. The CDR3 DNA is TGTGCCAGCTCCGCCACCGGGAGTTGGGAGCAGTACTTC.

The gene calls are TRBV5-1 and TRBJ1-3, with a possible D match to TRBD1 (5 bases). The CDR3 spans 14 residues. The V and J ends lost 3 bases and 3 bases respectively, with 10 bases between them. Germline-derived CDR1 and CDR2 are SGHRS and YFSETQ. The CDR3 sequence is CASSSRTLGNTIYF. The CDR3 DNA reads TGCGCCAGCAGCTCCCGGACACTTGGAAACACCATATATTTT.

The V gene is TRBV7-8, the J gene TRBJ1-1; TRBD1 matches at 7 bases. This CDR3 contains 16 residues. In germline, CDR1 is SGHVS, CDR2 FQNEAQ. V shed 4 bases and J 1 base; nucleotides not matched to a gene: 9. CDR3 in DNA: TGTGCCAGCAGCTCACAGGGGTTGTCGTGGAACACTGAAGCTTTCTTT. Its translation: CASSSQGLSWNTEAFF.

CDR3 sequence: CASSSGSASAYNEQFF. CDR3 nucleotides: TGTGCCAGCAGCTCTGGGAGTGCTAGCGCCTACAATGAGCAGTTCTTC. The V and J genes are TRBV7-9 and TRBJ2-1, with D possibly matching TRBD2 (6 bases). CDR1 is SEHNR, CDR2 FQNEAQ, per germline (reference sequence). V shed 4 bases and J shed 2 bases, with 15 bases lying between them. This CDR3 contains 16 residues. Drawing the rest from reference TRBV7-9 and TRBJ2-1, the complete variable domain is DTGVSQNPRHKITKRGQNVTFRCDPISEHNRLYWYRQTLGQGPEFLTYFQNEAQLEKSRLLSDRFSAERPKGSFSTLEIQRTEQGDSAMYLCASSSGSASAYNEQFFGPGTRLTVL.

This clonotype has a handful of counts. The V call is TRBV3-1, the J call TRBJ2-1, with 7 bases that match TRBD2. The CDR3 runs to 16 residues. Trimming at V came to 3 bases and at J to 6 bases, leaving 11 bases not matched to a gene. Germline V gene lookup returns CDR1 LGHDT and CDR2 YNNKEL (reference sequence). The CDR3 region has the DNA TGTGCCAGCAGCCAGTATATCGGGACTAACGTCAATGAGCAGTTCTTC. It specifies CASSQYIGTNVNEQFF.

The chain carries TRBV18 and TRBJ1-1; D unresolved. The germline gives CDR1 KGHSH, CDR2 LQKENI. The CDR3 is made up of 15 amino acids. Trimming pared 0 bases from V and 1 base from J, leaving 9 bases between. CDR3 DNA: TGTGCCAGCTCACCACCGACGATTCCGAACACTGAAGCTTTCTTT. Residues: CASSPPTIPNTEAFF.

The genes are TRBV2 and TRBJ1-6, with 8 bases identical to TRBD1. J was trimmed by 8 bases and V by 6 bases; bases with no gene match: 3. CDR1 is SNHLY and CDR2 is FYNNEI in the germline V gene. This CDR3 has 13 amino acids. CDR3 residues: CASSGTGDSPLHF. CDR3 DNA: TGTGCCAGCAGCGGGACAGGAGATTCACCCCTCCACTTT.

The genes are TRBV12-3 or TRBV12-4 and TRBJ2-1; TRBD2 matches at 12 bases. The CDR3 is 17 amino acids. J lost 3 bases, V lost 4 bases, and 7 bases had no gene match. CDR3 region: CASSYTELAGGYNEQFF. In DNA form, the CDR3 reads TGTGCCAGCAGTTATACCGAACTAGCGGGGGGCTACAATGAGCAGTTCTTC.

The chain is built from TRBV4-1 and TRBJ2-5, with 10 bases aligning to TRBD2. J lost 5 bases, V lost 1 base, and 13 bases had no gene match. The CDR3 loop spans 18 amino acids. CDR1 MGHRA and CDR2 YSYEKL come from the germline V gene. The CDR3 region is CASSQGINSGGEGETQYF. The CDR3 coding sequence is TGCGCCAGCAGCCAAGGGATAAACAGCGGGGGGGAAGGGGAGACCCAGTACTTC.

This clonotype was seen more than once but under ten times. V usage is TRBV15 and J usage is TRBJ2-1; D is tentatively TRBD1 or TRBD2 (6 bases each). Trimming took 5 bases from V and 10 from J, leaving 15 bases between them. This CDR3 contains 13 residues. Germline V gene sequence: CDR1 LNHNV, CDR2 YYDKDF (reference sequence). This chain's CDR3 is CATSGGLDYEQFF. CDR3 bases: TGTGCCACCAGCGGGGGGCTGGATTACGAGCAGTTCTTC.